These 26 T cell receptor beta chains were sequenced from one sample in a study of cytomegalovirus exposure and HLA in healthy donors. The PCR employed 60 Vbeta primers together with 13 Jbeta primers. Produced via immunoSEQ multiplex PCR; TCRdb's table is partial and in-frame only. The profile shows about 98,000 clones, about two thirds of them singletons. Sequenced input: PBMCs. All receptors derive from a female donor in good health and CMV-seronegative.

The chain joins TRBV18 to TRBJ2-2; D gene uncertain. V was shortened by 6 bases and J by 0 bases, with 14 bases between the two germline ends. Per germline, CDR1 KGHSH and CDR2 LQKENI. This CDR3 has 16 amino acids. CDR3 amino acids: CASSSEEFSNTGELFF. CDR3 nucleotides: TGTGCCAGCTCGTCCGAGGAGTTCTCGAACACCGGGGAGCTGTTTTTT.

A few counts support this clone. The chain has TRBV11-3 and TRBJ2-5; TRBD1 aligns across 8 bases. V trimming: 2 bases; J trimming: 4 bases; junction bases outside the gene matches: 3. CDR3 size: 14 residues. Germline V gene lookup returns CDR1 SGHNT and CDR2 YENEEA. The CDR3 DNA is TGTGCCAGCAGCTTACAGGGGGCAGGAGAGACCCAGTACTTC. Its translation: CASSLQGAGETQYF.

The chain couples TRBV29-1 to TRBJ1-2; 8 bases match TRBD1. This CDR3 spans 16 amino acids. V shed 5 bases, J shed 1 base, and the junction held 12 bases outside the gene matches. Per the germline V gene, CDR1 is SQVTM and CDR2 is ANQGSEA. The DNA for the CDR3 is TGCAGCGTTAGACAGGGGAATTCGGGAATTAACTATGGCTACACCTTC. Protein product: CSVRQGNSGINYGYTF.

A few counts support this clone. In DNA, the CDR3 is TGCGCCAGCAGCCCCGGGGTAGCGGGAGTCTGGGAGCAGTACTTC. It codes for CASSPGVAGVWEQYF. The chain is built from TRBV10-1 and TRBJ2-7; 9 bases are shared with TRBD2. The germline V gene encodes CDR1 WNHNN and CDR2 SYGVQD (reference sequence). Trimming at V came to 6 bases and at J to 7 bases, leaving 13 bases not matched to a gene. The CDR3 is 15 residues long.

The chain couples TRBV11-3 to TRBJ1-1; D is uncertain. The germline CDR1 and CDR2 sequences are SGHNT and YENEEA. The CDR3 contains 12 residues. V lost 3 bases and J lost 3, with 5 bases in between. For the CDR3, the DNA is TGTGCCAGCAGCTTTCTTCACACTGAAGCTTTCTTT. Its protein is CASSFLHTEAFF.

The gene calls are TRBV7-2 and TRBJ1-5, with 8 bases matching TRBD1. Germline V gene lookup returns CDR1 SGHTA and CDR2 FQGNSA. The CDR3 is made up of 14 amino acids. Trimming cost V 5 bases and J 4 bases; bases outside gene matches: 4. The CDR3 is CASSQDRGNQPQHF. CDR3 nucleotides: TGTGCCAGCAGCCAAGACAGGGGTAATCAGCCCCAGCATTTT.

The gene calls are TRBV7-2 and TRBJ2-5; D is ambiguous. The germline V and J ends were trimmed by 0 bases and 2 bases, with 7 bases remaining between them. Looked up from germline, CDR1 is SGHTA and CDR2 is FQGNSA. This CDR3 contains 14 residues. CDR3 nucleotides: TGTGCCAGCAGCTTAGCGGGCCCTCAAGAGACCCAGTACTTC. Translation gives CASSLAGPQETQYF.

The chain links TRBV7-2 to TRBJ1-3, with 9 bases lining up with TRBD1. With V trimmed by 4 bases and J by 4 bases, 5 bases remained unmatched. CDR3 length: 15 residues. Germline lookup yields CDR1 SGHTA and CDR2 FQGNSA. The CDR3 reads CASSSDRGSGNTIYF. CDR3 nucleotide sequence: TGTGCCAGCAGCTCAGACAGGGGGTCCGGAAACACCATATATTTT.

This sequence joins TRBV20-1 and TRBJ2-7, with D hard to call. The V end lost 7 bases, the J end lost 0 bases, and 7 bases lay between the germline ends. This CDR3 has 11 residues. The germline gives CDR1 DFQATT, CDR2 SNEGSKA (reference sequence). CDR3 bases: TGCAGTGGCACTCACTCCTACGAGCAGTACTTC. It translates to CSGTHSYEQYF.

The chain combines TRBV29-1 with TRBJ1-1, with no clear D. CDR1 and CDR2 (germline): SQVTM, ANQGSEA. This CDR3 region has 13 residues. V was trimmed by 4 bases and J by 0 bases, leaving 9 bases between them. This CDR3 reads CSVGTRMNTEAFF. The CDR3 DNA sequence: TGCAGCGTTGGAACCAGGATGAACACTGAAGCTTTCTTT.

The genes are TRBV5-1 and TRBJ2-1; TRBD1 might be the D (6 bases). Germline V gene data show CDR1 as SGHRS and CDR2 as YFSETQ. V was trimmed by 0 bases and J by 10 bases, leaving 8 bases between them. The CDR3 spans 12 residues. The CDR3 is CASSLGGREQFF. CDR3 sequence (DNA): TGCGCCAGCAGCTTGGGGGGGCGGGAGCAGTTCTTC.

The chain combines TRBV5-1 with TRBJ2-1; D is perhaps TRBD2 (5 bases). This CDR3 has 16 amino acids. V was cut by 7 bases and J by 0 bases, with 17 bases left in between. Germline values: CDR1 SGHRS, CDR2 YFSETQ. CDR3 coding DNA: TGCGCCAGCTATCAAGAGGGCGCCCGCTCCTACAATGAGCAGTTCTTC. Amino acids: CASYQEGARSYNEQFF.

This clone was seen only once. The rearrangement links TRBV4-1 to TRBJ1-4, with TRBD1 matching over 8 bases. The germline CDR1 and CDR2 sequences are MGHRA and YSYEKL. The V and J ends lost 3 bases and 4 bases, in that order; junction bases with no gene match: 7. The CDR3 has 16 residues. CDR3 region: CASSHTRGRLNEKLFF. Written as DNA, the CDR3 is TGCGCCAGCAGCCACACCAGGGGGCGCCTTAATGAAAAACTGTTTTTT.

CDR3 DNA sequence: TGTGCCAGCAGTCGGGACACAATATCCTACGAGCAGTACTTC. Protein sequence: CASSRDTISYEQYF. The rearrangement links TRBV7-8 to TRBJ2-7, with a tentative D call TRBD1 (6 bases). Trimming shortened V by 6 bases and J by 1 base, and 13 bases separated the two germline ends. The length of the CDR3 is 14 residues. Germline lookup yields CDR1 SGHVS and CDR2 FQNEAQ.

The gene calls are TRBV4-1 and TRBJ1-1; D is possibly TRBD1 (5 bases). The CDR3 has 15 residues. The germline V and J ends were trimmed by 1 base and 0 bases, with 9 bases remaining between them. The germline V gene encodes CDR1 MGHRA and CDR2 YSYEKL. CDR3 protein: CASSQARQLNTEAFF. The CDR3 nucleotides read TGCGCCAGCAGCCAAGCAAGACAGTTGAACACTGAAGCTTTCTTT.

The chain employs TRBV5-1 and TRBJ2-3; 7 bases align to TRBD2. The CDR3 spans 17 residues. CDR1 is SGHRS and CDR2 is YFSETQ in the germline V gene. After removal of 4 bases from V and 4 bases from J, the junction contained 15 bases not matched to a gene. The CDR3 DNA reads TGCGCCAGCAGCCGTTCACTAGCGTTGGGAGGCTCAGATACGCAGTATTTT. Its translation: CASSRSLALGGSDTQYF.

This chain links TRBV7-2 with TRBJ2-5, with D maybe TRBD1 (5 bases). Per the germline V gene, CDR1 is SGHTA and CDR2 is FQGNSA. The CDR3 totals 14 residues. Trimming removed 1 base at V and 4 bases at J, with 10 bases between. CDR3 coding DNA: TGTGCCAGCAGCTTAGGGGGCTCGGGAGAGACCCAGTACTTC. It yields the protein CASSLGGSGETQYF. The full variable domain, in which reference TRBV7-2 and TRBJ2-5 provide the parts outside the CDR3, is GAGVSQSPSNKVTEKGKDVELRCDPISGHTALYWYRQSLGQGLEFLIYFQGNSAPDKSGLPSDRFSAERTGGSVSTLTIQRTQQEDSAVYLCASSLGGSGETQYFGPGTRLLVL.

J is TRBJ2-5 and V is TRBV5-6; the D gene is possibly TRBD2 (6 bases). Trimming removed 3 bases from V and 6 bases from J, with 18 bases in between. This CDR3 region has 15 residues. The germline CDR1 and CDR2 sequences are SGHDT and YYEEEE. CDR3 in amino acids: CASSWGDGHRKTQYF. CDR3 nucleotide sequence: TGTGCCAGCAGCTGGGGGGACGGACATCGGAAGACCCAGTACTTC.

The V and J genes are TRBV2 and TRBJ1-1; 7 bases fit TRBD1. With 8 bases clipped from V and 3 bases from J, the junction kept 9 bases outside the gene matches. Per the germline V gene, CDR1 is SNHLY and CDR2 is FYNNEI. The CDR3 is 14 amino acids. The CDR3 sequence: CASLRQGGYTEAFF. As DNA, the CDR3 is TGTGCCAGCCTTAGACAGGGCGGTTACACTGAAGCTTTCTTT.

This chain links TRBV19 with TRBJ1-2; no clear D gene. Germline V CDR1 and CDR2: LNHDA, SQIVND (reference sequence). The CDR3 loop spans 18 amino acids. V lost 1 base to trimming and J lost 4 bases, with 22 bases between them. Here the CDR3 DNA reads TGTGCCAGTAGTATAGTTTCGAGGATAGGAAATCCTTTCTATGGCTACACCTTC. Encoded protein: CASSIVSRIGNPFYGYTF.

The CDR3 coding sequence is TGTGCCAGCAGTTTCTGGCGGGGGGACACAGATACGCAGTATTTT. It encodes CASSFWRGDTDTQYF. This chain uses TRBV27 with TRBJ2-3, with 8 positions matching TRBD2. The germline V gene has CDR1 MNHEY and CDR2 SMNVEV (reference sequence). The CDR3 runs 15 residues. The ends lost 3 bases at V and 2 bases at J; junction bases unmatched: 4.

This chain connects TRBV28 to TRBJ1-5, with TRBD1 matching over 12 bases. The CDR3 sequence is 17 residues long. Trimming at V came to 6 bases and at J to 6 bases, leaving 12 bases not matched to a gene. The germline V gene has CDR1 MDHEN and CDR2 SYDVKM. CDR3: CASSSYAGTGGGQPQHF. Written as DNA, the CDR3 is TGTGCCAGCAGCTCTTATGCCGGGACAGGGGGCGGTCAGCCCCAGCATTTT.

This CDR3 is CASSFGLAGDSRDEQFF. As DNA, the CDR3 is TGTGCCAGCAGCTTCGGACTAGCGGGGGACTCCCGTGATGAGCAGTTCTTC. The rearrangement links TRBV11-2 to TRBJ2-1; 13 nucleotides match TRBD2. The CDR3 loop spans 17 amino acids. V shed 3 bases and J 8 bases; nucleotides not matched to a gene: 10. Germline V lookup: CDR1 SGHAT, CDR2 FQNNGV.

The chain is built from TRBV4-3 and TRBJ2-1; 12 bases align to TRBD2. This CDR3 comprises 15 residues. After removal of 4 bases from V and 3 bases from J, the junction contained 1 base not matched to a gene. CDR1 and CDR2 from the germline V gene are LGHNA and YSLEER. DNA of the CDR3: TGCGCCAGCAGCCCACTAGCGGGGGGCTACAATGAGCAGTTCTTC. Protein: CASSPLAGGYNEQFF.

This clone was seen a single time. J is TRBJ2-3 and V is TRBV28; D unclear. The V gene's germline CDR1 is MDHEN and CDR2 SYDVKM. The V and J ends lost 1 base and 2 bases respectively, with 10 bases between them. The CDR3 length is 15 residues. This CDR3 reads CASSLSGRITDTQYF. DNA for the CDR3: TGTGCCAGCAGTTTATCCGGTCGAATCACAGATACGCAGTATTTT.

The chain links TRBV7-2 to TRBJ2-3; possible D gene TRBD2, 6 bases. The CDR3 extends over 15 amino acids. CDR1 SGHTA and CDR2 FQGNSA come from the germline V gene. V was trimmed by 3 bases and J by 0 bases, leaving 10 bases between them. The CDR3 sequence is CASSFVAGSTDTQYF. The CDR3 region has the DNA TGTGCCAGCAGCTTTGTCGCGGGGAGCACAGATACGCAGTATTTT.